Each of the 14 T cell receptor beta chains below was sequenced from the same sample in a study of identical twins. TCRdb processed the 5' RACE reads anew with MiXCR; each CDR3 protein has one entry. The sample records nearly 200,000 distinct CDR3 sequences, approximately 16% being singletons. This sample was also put to use in a study of T cells expressing NK-cell markers.

The sequenced sample consisted of CD8+ T cells sorted from blood. The receptors were sampled from a woman between 18 and 29 years old in good health.

The table lists this clonotype with a few counts. This rearrangement joins TRBV9 to TRBJ2-6, with a tentative D call TRBD1 (5 bases). The CDR3 is made up of 14 amino acids. V shed 9 bases and J shed 0 bases, with 10 bases lying between them. The V gene's germline CDR1 is SGDLS and CDR2 YYNGEE. CDR3 bases: TGTGCCATCGACGGACACTCTGGGGCCAACGTCCTGACTTTC. Protein product: CAIDGHSGANVLTF.

The J gene is TRBJ2-7, the V gene TRBV20-1; D ambiguous. V was cut by 6 bases and J by 0 bases, with 12 bases left in between. Germline loops: CDR1 DFQATT, CDR2 SNEGSKA (reference sequence). The CDR3 has 13 residues. CDR3 residues: CSARTVNSYEQYF. CDR3 nucleotide sequence: TGCAGTGCCCGGACGGTGAACTCCTACGAGCAGTACTTC.

This clonotype turned up a few times. This chain joins TRBV11-2 and TRBJ2-4; D remains ambiguous. The CDR3 is 15 residues long. The germline CDR1 and CDR2 sequences are SGHAT and FQNNGV. Trimming took off 4 bases at V and 0 bases at J, with 10 bases between the two ends. This chain's CDR3 is CASSSTTLAKNIQYF. CDR3 nucleotide sequence: TGTGCCAGCAGCTCAACGACCTTAGCCAAAAACATTCAGTACTTC.

The chain carries TRBV11-3 and TRBJ2-1, with D hard to call. The CDR3 consists of 11 residues. Between the trimmed V and J ends, which lost 3 bases and 8 bases, there was a span of 5 bases. Germline lookup yields CDR1 SGHNT and CDR2 YENEEA. CDR3: CASSFSHEQFF. Written as DNA, the CDR3 is TGTGCCAGCAGCTTCTCCCATGAGCAGTTCTTC.

This clonotype was seen more than once but under ten times. The chain uses TRBV2 and TRBJ1-2; possible D gene TRBD1, 5 bases. The CDR3 consists of 13 residues. Germline V gives CDR1 SNHLY, CDR2 FYNNEI. Trimming shortened V by 3 bases and J by 9 bases, and 14 bases separated the two germline ends. In DNA form, the CDR3 reads TGTGCCAGCAGTGACGTCACCGGGGCTCGCTACACCTTC. Its protein is CASSDVTGARYTF.

J is TRBJ2-2 and V is TRBV10-3, with D tentatively TRBD1 (6 bases). The CDR3 sequence is 14 residues long. V was pared by 3 bases and J by 6 bases, with 11 bases between. Germline CDR1 reads ENHRY; CDR2 reads SYGVKD. The CDR3 sequence is CAISEGRGSGELFF. In nucleotides, the CDR3 is TGTGCCATCAGTGAAGGCAGGGGATCCGGGGAGCTGTTTTTT.

V is TRBV2 and J is TRBJ1-4; 11 nucleotides align to TRBD1. Trimming at V came to 5 bases and at J to 7 bases, leaving 9 bases not matched to a gene. CDR3 size: 16 residues. CDR1 and CDR2 from the germline V gene are SNHLY and FYNNEI. CDR3 nucleotides: TGTGCCAGCAGTCATGGGACCGGGACAGGGGGTGAAAAACTGTTTTTT. Encoded protein: CASSHGTGTGGEKLFF.

This clonotype appeared a few times. The chain combines TRBV27 with TRBJ2-7, with D possibly being TRBD2 (5 bases). Germline CDR1 MNHEY, CDR2 SMNVEV (reference sequence). V lost 4 bases to trimming and J lost 3 bases, with 10 bases between them. The length of the CDR3 is 13 residues. In nucleotides, the CDR3 is TGTGCCAGCAGTTCAAGGGCGGGCTACGAGCAGTACTTC. Protein sequence: CASSSRAGYEQYF.

The V gene is TRBV10-1, the J gene TRBJ2-3; D ambiguous. Deletions cut 2 bases from V and 0 bases from J, with 12 bases between. In germline, CDR1 is WNHNN, CDR2 SYGVQD (reference sequence). The CDR3 consists of 16 residues. Written as DNA, the CDR3 is TGCGCCAGCAGTGAGAACGCCGGTTCTAGCACAGATACGCAGTATTTT. It specifies CASSENAGSSTDTQYF.

This clonotype was observed a handful of times. This chain links TRBV10-3 with TRBJ2-2; tentative D call: TRBD1 (6 bases). V lost 7 bases to trimming and J lost 1 base, with 10 bases between them. The germline CDR1 and CDR2 sequences are ENHRY and SYGVKD. The CDR3 runs 14 residues. The CDR3 spells CAINGDKNTGELFF. CDR3 coding DNA: TGTGCCATCAATGGGGACAAGAACACCGGGGAGCTGTTTTTT.

V usage is TRBV7-2 and J usage is TRBJ2-5; D is tentatively TRBD1 or TRBD2 (5 bases each). Per the germline V gene, CDR1 is SGHTA and CDR2 is FQGNSA. The CDR3 spans 17 residues. Trimming stripped 5 bases from V and 4 bases from J, with 23 bases between. DNA of the CDR3: TGTGCCAGCAGCGCCCCCGTAGAGGGGCCCCTGCGAGAGACCCAGTACTTC. Translation: CASSAPVEGPLRETQYF.

The chain uses TRBV6-2 or TRBV6-3 and TRBJ1-2; D not certain. Deletions cut 2 bases from V and 8 bases from J, with 9 bases between. Germline CDR1 is MNHEY and CDR2 is SVGEGT. The CDR3 totals 12 residues. The CDR3 here is CASSYDGVGYTF. For the CDR3, the DNA is TGTGCCAGCAGTTACGACGGGGTCGGCTACACCTTC.

The chain carries TRBV10-2 and TRBJ2-1; TRBD1 agrees at 9 bases. CDR1 WSHSY and CDR2 SAAADI come from the germline V gene. V lost 7 bases, J lost 6 bases, and 4 bases stayed unmatched. CDR3 length: 13 residues. CDR3 in amino acids: CASTRDRANEQFF. The CDR3 region has the DNA TGCGCCAGCACGAGGGACAGGGCCAATGAGCAGTTCTTC.

This clonotype was recorded a few times. J is TRBJ2-7 and V is TRBV11-2; a possible D gene is TRBD1 (6 bases). Germline V gene lookup returns CDR1 SGHAT and CDR2 FQNNGV. The V end was cut by 3 bases, the J end by 3 bases, with 9 bases between. CDR3 length: 13 residues. CDR3 sequence (DNA): TGTGCCAGCAGCTTTGGGACAAACTACGAGCAGTACTTC. Residues: CASSFGTNYEQYF.